These 5 T cell receptor beta chains were sequenced from one sample in a study of blood T cell repertoires in COVID-19. The assay was immunoSEQ multiplex PCR, and TCRdb's table has in-frame clones only and misses some. The sample consists of about 180,000 clones, less than 90% of them appearing once. Source material: PBMCs or T cells enriched from blood (not recorded which). All receptors derive from a human donor with acute COVID-19. The donor label of this sample is uncertain.

V and J are TRBV4-1 and TRBJ1-1; a possible D gene is TRBD1 (5 bases). Trimming took 1 base from V and 5 from J, leaving 8 bases between them. Germline CDR1 is MGHRA and CDR2 is YSYEKL. The CDR3 spans 13 residues. The CDR3 DNA follows: TGCGCCAGCAGCCAAGTGGGGGGAACTGAAGCTTTCTTT. Translation gives CASSQVGGTEAFF.

This chain links TRBV4-3 with TRBJ1-2; D might be TRBD1 (5 bases). V dropped 4 bases and J dropped 1 base, with 13 bases sitting between them. CDR1 and CDR2 (germline): LGHNA, YSLEER. The CDR3 contains 15 residues. The CDR3 loop is CASSRGHGGNYGYTF. The DNA of the CDR3 is TGCGCCAGCAGCCGAGGACACGGGGGTAACTATGGCTACACCTTC.

CDR3 protein: CAGVGRTGELFF. CDR3 coding DNA: TGTGCCGGTGTCGGTCGTACCGGGGAGCTGTTTTTT. The chain combines TRBV6-6 with TRBJ2-2; D remains unclear. V gave up 11 bases and J gave up 5 bases, with 12 bases separating them. Germline CDR1 MNHNY, CDR2 SVGAGI (reference sequence). The CDR3 runs 12 residues.

This clone was seen only once. Other DNA sequences in the same sample also yield this CDR3. The J gene is TRBJ1-5, the V gene TRBV2; D might be TRBD1 (6 bases). The V gene's germline CDR1 is SNHLY and CDR2 FYNNEI. V was cut by 5 bases and J by 5 bases, with 13 bases left in between. The length of the CDR3 is 14 residues. The CDR3 spells CASSPQGTYQPQHF. As DNA, the CDR3 is TGTGCCAGCAGTCCTCAGGGGACCTATCAGCCCCAGCATTTT.

The V gene is TRBV12-3 or TRBV12-4, the J gene TRBJ2-3; D is possibly TRBD2 (5 bases). V was trimmed by 2 bases and J by 3 bases, leaving 6 bases between them. This CDR3 has 13 residues. The CDR3 nucleotides are TGTGCCAGCAGTTTAAGGAGGACAGATACGCAGTATTTT. Amino acids: CASSLRRTDTQYF.